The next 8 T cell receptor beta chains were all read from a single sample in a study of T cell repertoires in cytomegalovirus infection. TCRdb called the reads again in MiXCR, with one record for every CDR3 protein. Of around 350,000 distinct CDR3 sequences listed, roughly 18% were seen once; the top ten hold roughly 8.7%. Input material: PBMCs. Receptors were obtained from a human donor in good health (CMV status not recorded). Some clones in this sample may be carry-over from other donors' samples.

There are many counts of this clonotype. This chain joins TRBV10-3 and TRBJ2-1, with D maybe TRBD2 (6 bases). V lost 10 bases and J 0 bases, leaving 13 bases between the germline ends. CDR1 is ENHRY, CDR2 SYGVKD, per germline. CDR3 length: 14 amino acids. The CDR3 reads CASTGVSSYNEQFF. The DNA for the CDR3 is TGTGCCAGCACGGGGGTGAGCTCCTACAATGAGCAGTTCTTC.

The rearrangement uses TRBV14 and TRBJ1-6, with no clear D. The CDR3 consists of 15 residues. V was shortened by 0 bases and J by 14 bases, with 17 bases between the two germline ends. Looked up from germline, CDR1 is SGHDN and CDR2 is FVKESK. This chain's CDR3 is CASSQEVGGMAALHF. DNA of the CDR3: TGTGCCAGCAGCCAAGAGGTGGGAGGGATGGCTGCCCTCCACTTT.

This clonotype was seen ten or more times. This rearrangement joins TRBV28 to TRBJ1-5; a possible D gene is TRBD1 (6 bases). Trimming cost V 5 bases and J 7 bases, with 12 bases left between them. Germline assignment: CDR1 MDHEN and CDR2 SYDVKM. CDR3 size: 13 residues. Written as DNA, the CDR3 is TGTGCCAGCAGTCGGACAGACCAACAGCCCCAGCATTTT. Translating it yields CASSRTDQQPQHF.

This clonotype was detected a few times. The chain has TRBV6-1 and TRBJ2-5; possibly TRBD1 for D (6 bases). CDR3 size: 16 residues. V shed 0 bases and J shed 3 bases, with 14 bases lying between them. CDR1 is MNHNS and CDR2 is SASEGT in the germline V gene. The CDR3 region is CASSEALRGLEETQYF. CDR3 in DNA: TGTGCCAGCAGTGAAGCGCTGAGGGGGTTGGAAGAGACCCAGTACTTC.

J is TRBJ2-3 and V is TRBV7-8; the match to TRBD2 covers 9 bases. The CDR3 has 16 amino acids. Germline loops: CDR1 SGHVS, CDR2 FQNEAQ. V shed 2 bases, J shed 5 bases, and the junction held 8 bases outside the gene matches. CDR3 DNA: TGTGCCAGCAGCTTACTGCGGGGGGGCCGTGGAGATACGCAGTATTTT. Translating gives CASSLLRGGRGDTQYF.

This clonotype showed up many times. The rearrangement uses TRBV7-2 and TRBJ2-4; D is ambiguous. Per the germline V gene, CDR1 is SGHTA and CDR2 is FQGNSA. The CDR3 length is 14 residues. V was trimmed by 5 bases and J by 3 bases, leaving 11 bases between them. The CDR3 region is CASSTRVRKNIQYF. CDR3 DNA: TGTGCCAGCAGCACCCGGGTTCGCAAAAACATTCAGTACTTC.

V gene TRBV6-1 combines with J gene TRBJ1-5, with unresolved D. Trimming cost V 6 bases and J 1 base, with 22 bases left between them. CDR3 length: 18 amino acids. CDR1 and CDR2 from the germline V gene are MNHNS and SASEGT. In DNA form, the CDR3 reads TGTGCCAGCAGACTCCTGCCAGACATGAGATCGAGCAATCAGCCCCAGCATTTT. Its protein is CASRLLPDMRSSNQPQHF.

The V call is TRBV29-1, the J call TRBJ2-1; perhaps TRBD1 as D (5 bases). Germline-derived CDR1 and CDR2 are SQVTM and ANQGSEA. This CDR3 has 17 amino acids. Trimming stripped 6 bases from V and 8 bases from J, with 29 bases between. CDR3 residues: CSVRWTRSLQQSDEQFF. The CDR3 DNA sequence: TGCAGCGTGCGCTGGACAAGGAGTCTACAACAATCTGATGAGCAGTTCTTC.